The entry that follows covers one T cell receptor beta chain sequence. Its specificity is unknown. This entry belongs to a study of cytomegalovirus exposure and HLA in healthy donors. Overall study context: Within the Caucasian-associated ancestry cluster were approximately 77% of the roughly 400 genotyped donors. Study-level points and caveats: The investigators catalogued 150 to 200 TCR beta chains as cytomegalovirus-associated. V- and J-gene trimming of TCR beta was linked (in a later analysis) to a missense DCLRE1C variant. In an earlier analysis, most TCR beta V segments were productive about 87% or about 30% of the time.

Trimming stripped 3 bases from V and 9 bases from J, with 13 bases between. The CDR3 consists of 13 residues. Per the germline V gene, CDR1 is SGHTA and CDR2 is FQGNSA. Vbeta (60) and Jbeta (13) primers were used in the PCR. The method was immunoSEQ multiplex PCR; TCRdb's version includes in-frame clones alone and lacks a portion of them. The sample includes nearly 110,000 clones, less than 85% seen only once; the top ten take approximately 3.7%. Sequencing input: PBMCs. The receptor's source is a man in his sixties in good health and CMV-seronegative. J is TRBJ2-3 and V is TRBV7-2, with a tentative D call TRBD1 (5 bases). The CDR3 loop reads CASSFTGLGTQYF. Here the CDR3 DNA reads TGTGCCAGCAGCTTTACAGGCCTGGGAACGCAGTATTTT.